The present T cell receptor beta chain was sequenced within a study of T-cell memory formation after mild COVID-19. V lost 1 base, J lost 8 bases, and 8 bases lay in between. CDR3 length: 13 amino acids. Germline CDR1 SGHVS, CDR2 FNYEAQ. Study observations and caveats: Confirmation of SARS-CoV-2 specificity was lacking for second-wave clones peaking day 37. The study detected some responding clones in pre-infection memory, suggesting cross-reactive memory joined.

Sample barcodes and UMIs were carried by the TCR alpha and TCR beta cDNA libraries that 5'RACE generated with constant-segment primers. TCRdb recomputed calls from the 5' RACE reads with MiXCR, one row per CDR3 protein. Here the sample spans 450,000 or so distinct CDR3 sequences, around a quarter being singletons. On this clonotype: Its target is unknown.

The V call is TRBV7-6, the J call TRBJ2-2; D gene unclear. Sequenced input: PBMCs or a T cell subset sorted from them (not recorded which). The sequence came from an adult woman who had mild COVID-19 (a few samples of this study predate the infection). Cell type and time point are not known. CDR3: CASSLGTRGELFF. DNA for the CDR3: TGTGCCAGCAGCTTAGGTACCAGGGGGGAGCTGTTTTTT.